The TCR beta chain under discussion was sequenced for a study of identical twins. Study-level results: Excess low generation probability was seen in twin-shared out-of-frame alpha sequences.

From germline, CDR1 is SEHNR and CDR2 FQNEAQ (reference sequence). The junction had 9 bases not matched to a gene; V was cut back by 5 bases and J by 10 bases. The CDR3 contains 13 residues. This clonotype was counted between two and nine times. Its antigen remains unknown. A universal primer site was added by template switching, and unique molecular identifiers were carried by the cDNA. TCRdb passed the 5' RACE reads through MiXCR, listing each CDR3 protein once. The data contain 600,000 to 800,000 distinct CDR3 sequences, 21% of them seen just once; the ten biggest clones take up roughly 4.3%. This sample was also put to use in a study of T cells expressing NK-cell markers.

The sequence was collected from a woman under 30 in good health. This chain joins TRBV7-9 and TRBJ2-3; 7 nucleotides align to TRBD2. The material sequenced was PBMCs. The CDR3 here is CASSPNPGLSQYF. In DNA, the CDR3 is TGTGCCAGCAGCCCGAACCCGGGACTATCGCAGTATTTT.